The next 2 T cell receptor beta chains were all read from a single sample in a study of blood T cell repertoires in COVID-19. The protocol was immunoSEQ multiplex PCR, while the TCRdb copy is restricted to in-frame clones and leaves out a portion. Among about 300,000 clones listed, around 90% were seen once. Material for sequencing was peripheral blood. The receptors here all came from a woman aged 25 to 39 with COVID-19, enrolled during active disease.

The chain has TRBV5-1 and TRBJ2-3, with unresolved D. Deletions cut 1 base from V and 2 bases from J, with 8 bases between. The CDR3 extends over 14 amino acids. Germline CDR1 and CDR2: SGHRS and YFSETQ. CDR3 sequence: CASSLSSLTDTQYF. DNA for the CDR3: TGCGCCAGCAGCTTGTCTTCCCTCACAGATACGCAGTATTTT.

The V and J genes are TRBV6-5 and TRBJ1-5; D not certain. CDR1 is MNHEY and CDR2 is SVGAGI in the germline V gene. CDR3 size: 15 residues. V was shortened by 6 bases and J by 1 base, with 13 bases between the two germline ends. The CDR3 reads CASRAAGSSNQPQHF. Here the CDR3 DNA reads TGTGCCAGCAGGGCCGCAGGCTCCAGCAATCAGCCCCAGCATTTT.